Below, one TCR beta chain is given with its context. How the authors handled the data: For nucleated cells, counts were estimated from reference gene primer amplification. Method: immunoSEQ multiplex PCR; TCRdb's copy keeps in-frame clones and lacks some. Clone size and V and J calls were adopted from that table, with D and trimming inferred from the DNA. The table shows approximately 140,000 clones, with about four fifths occurring only once. The data were taken from a study of blood T cell repertoires in COVID-19. As for the study in general: COVID-19 samples collected from the United States, Italy and Spain covered acute and convalescent phases. In each case, the material was cDNA or gDNA derived from T cells, B-cell-depleted T cells, or PBMCs.

The CDR3 covers 12 residues. V lost 3 bases and J 3 bases, leaving 3 bases between the germline ends. The V gene's germline CDR1 is SGHVS and CDR2 FQNEAQ. This TCR derives from an elderly woman in a cohort sampled during active or convalescent COVID-19. Material: peripheral blood. The chain is built from TRBV7-8 and TRBJ1-3; no definite D call. The CDR3 reads CASSFNGNTIYF. CDR3 nucleotides: TGTGCCAGCAGCTTCAATGGAAACACCATATATTTT.